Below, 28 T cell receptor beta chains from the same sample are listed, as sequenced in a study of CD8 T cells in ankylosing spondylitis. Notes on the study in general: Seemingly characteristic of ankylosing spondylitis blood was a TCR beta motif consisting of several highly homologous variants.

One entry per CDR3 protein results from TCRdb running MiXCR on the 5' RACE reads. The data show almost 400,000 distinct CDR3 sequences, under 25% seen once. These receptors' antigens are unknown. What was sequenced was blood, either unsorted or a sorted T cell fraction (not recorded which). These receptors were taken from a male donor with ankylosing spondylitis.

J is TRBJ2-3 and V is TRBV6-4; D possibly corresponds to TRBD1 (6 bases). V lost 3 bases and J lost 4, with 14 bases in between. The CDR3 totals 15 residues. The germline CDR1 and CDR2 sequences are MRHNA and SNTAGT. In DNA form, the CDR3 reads TGTGCCAGCAGTGAACAGGGCTTGGCGTCAGATACGCAGTATTTT. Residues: CASSEQGLASDTQYF.

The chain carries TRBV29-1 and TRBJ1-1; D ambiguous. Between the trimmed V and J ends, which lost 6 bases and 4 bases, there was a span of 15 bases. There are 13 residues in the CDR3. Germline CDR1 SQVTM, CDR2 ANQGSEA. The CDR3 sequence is CSVTTAAATEAFF. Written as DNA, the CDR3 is TGCAGCGTCACGACCGCGGCGGCCACTGAAGCTTTCTTT.

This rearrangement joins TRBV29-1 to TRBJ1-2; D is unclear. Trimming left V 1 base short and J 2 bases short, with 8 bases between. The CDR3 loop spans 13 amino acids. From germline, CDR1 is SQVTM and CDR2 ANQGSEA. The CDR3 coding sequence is TGCAGCGTTGAAGGTGGGGAAAACTATGGCTACACCTTC. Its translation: CSVEGGENYGYTF.

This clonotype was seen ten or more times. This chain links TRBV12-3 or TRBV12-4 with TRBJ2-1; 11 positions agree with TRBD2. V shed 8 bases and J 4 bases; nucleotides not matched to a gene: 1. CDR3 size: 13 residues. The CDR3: CASGTSGYNEQFF. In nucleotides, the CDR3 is TGTGCCAGCGGGACTAGCGGTTACAATGAGCAGTTCTTC.

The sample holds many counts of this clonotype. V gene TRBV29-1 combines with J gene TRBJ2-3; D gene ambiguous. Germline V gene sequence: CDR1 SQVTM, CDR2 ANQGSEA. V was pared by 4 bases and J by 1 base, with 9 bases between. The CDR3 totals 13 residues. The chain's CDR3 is CSVAESGTDTQYF. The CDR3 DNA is TGCAGCGTTGCGGAATCGGGCACAGATACGCAGTATTTT.

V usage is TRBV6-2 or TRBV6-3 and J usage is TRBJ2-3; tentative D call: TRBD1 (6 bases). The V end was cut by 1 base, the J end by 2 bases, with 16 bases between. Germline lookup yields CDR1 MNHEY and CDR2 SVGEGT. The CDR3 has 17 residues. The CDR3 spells CASSYWAGVGFTDTQYF. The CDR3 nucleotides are TGTGCCAGCAGTTACTGGGCAGGGGTTGGGTTCACAGATACGCAGTATTTT.

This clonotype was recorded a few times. The CDR3 DNA reads TGTGCCAGCAGCTTATTCCCGGGACTAGTTAATGAGCAGTTCTTC. It translates to CASSLFPGLVNEQFF. V is TRBV7-8 and J is TRBJ2-1; 8 positions match TRBD2. Germline V gene sequence: CDR1 SGHVS, CDR2 FQNEAQ. CDR3 length equals 15 residues. J was trimmed by 7 bases and V by 2 bases; bases with no gene match: 7. The variable domain in full, with the rest retrieved from reference TRBV7-8 and TRBJ2-1, is GAGVSQSPRYKVAKRGQDVALRCDPISGHVSLFWYQQALGQGPEFLTYFQNEAQLDKSGLPSDRFFAERPEGSVSTLKIQRTQQEDSAVYLCASSLFPGLVNEQFFGPGTRLTVL.

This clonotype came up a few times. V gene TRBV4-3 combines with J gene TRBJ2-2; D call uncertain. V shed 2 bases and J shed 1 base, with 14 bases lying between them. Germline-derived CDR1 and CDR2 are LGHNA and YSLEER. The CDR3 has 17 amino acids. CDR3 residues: CASSQKTFGGNTGELFF. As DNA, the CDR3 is TGCGCCAGCAGCCAAAAGACGTTTGGCGGGAACACCGGGGAGCTGTTTTTT.

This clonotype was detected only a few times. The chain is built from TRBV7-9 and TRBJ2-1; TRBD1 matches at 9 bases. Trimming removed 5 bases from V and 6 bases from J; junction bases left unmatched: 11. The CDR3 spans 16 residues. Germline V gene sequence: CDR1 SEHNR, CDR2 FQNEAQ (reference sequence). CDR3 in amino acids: CASSPPGQGRFNEQFF. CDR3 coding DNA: TGTGCCAGCAGCCCTCCGGGACAGGGACGTTTCAATGAGCAGTTCTTC.

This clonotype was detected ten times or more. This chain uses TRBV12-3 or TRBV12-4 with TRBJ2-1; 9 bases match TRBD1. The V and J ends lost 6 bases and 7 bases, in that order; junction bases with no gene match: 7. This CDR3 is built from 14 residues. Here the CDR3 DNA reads TGTGCCAGCAGCGTGACAGGGGGACGGAATGAGCAGTTCTTC. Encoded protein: CASSVTGGRNEQFF.

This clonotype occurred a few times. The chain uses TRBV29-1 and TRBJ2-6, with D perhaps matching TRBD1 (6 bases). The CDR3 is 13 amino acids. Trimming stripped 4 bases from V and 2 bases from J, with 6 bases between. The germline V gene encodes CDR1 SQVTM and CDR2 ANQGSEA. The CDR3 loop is CSVAGAGANVLTF. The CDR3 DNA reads TGCAGCGTTGCAGGGGCTGGGGCCAACGTCCTGACTTTC. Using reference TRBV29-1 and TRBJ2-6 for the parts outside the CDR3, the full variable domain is SAVISQKPSRDICQRGTSLTIQCQVDSQVTMMFWYRQQPGQSLTLIATANQGSEATYESGFVIDKFPISRPNLTFSTLTVSNMSPEDSSIYLCSVAGAGANVLTFGAGSRLTVL.

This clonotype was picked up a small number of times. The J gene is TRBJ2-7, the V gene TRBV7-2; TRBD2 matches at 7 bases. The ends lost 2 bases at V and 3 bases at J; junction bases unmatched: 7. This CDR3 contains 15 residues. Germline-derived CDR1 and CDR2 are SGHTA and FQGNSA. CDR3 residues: CASSLSGREYYEQYF. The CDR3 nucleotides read TGTGCCAGCAGCTTAAGTGGGAGGGAATACTACGAGCAGTACTTC.

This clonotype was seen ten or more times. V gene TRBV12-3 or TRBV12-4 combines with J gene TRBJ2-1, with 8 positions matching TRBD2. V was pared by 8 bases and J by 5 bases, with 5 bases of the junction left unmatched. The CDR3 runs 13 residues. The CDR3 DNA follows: TGTGCCAGCCTCGGGGGGGGGCACAATGAGCAGTTCTTC. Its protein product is CASLGGGHNEQFF.

The CDR3 DNA reads TGTGCCAGCAGTGATCTTTACGAGCAGTACTTC. This sequence encodes CASSDLYEQYF. The V call is TRBV25-1, the J call TRBJ2-7; D not certain. V was clipped by 3 bases and J by 4 bases, with 4 bases between them. The CDR3 totals 11 residues. Germline loops: CDR1 MGHDK, CDR2 SYGVNS.

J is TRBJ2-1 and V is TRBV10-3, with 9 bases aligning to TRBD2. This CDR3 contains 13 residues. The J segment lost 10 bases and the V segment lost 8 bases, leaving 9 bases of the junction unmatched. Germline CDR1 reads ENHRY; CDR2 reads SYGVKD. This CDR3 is CAIQRVAGEEQFF. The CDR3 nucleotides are TGTGCCATCCAGCGGGTAGCGGGAGAGGAGCAGTTCTTC.

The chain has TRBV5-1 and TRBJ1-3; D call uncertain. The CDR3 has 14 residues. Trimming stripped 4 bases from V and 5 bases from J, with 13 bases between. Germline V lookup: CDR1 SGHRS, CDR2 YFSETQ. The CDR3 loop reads CASSPLVGRNTIYF. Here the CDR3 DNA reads TGCGCCAGCAGCCCCCTTGTCGGGCGAAACACCATATATTTT.

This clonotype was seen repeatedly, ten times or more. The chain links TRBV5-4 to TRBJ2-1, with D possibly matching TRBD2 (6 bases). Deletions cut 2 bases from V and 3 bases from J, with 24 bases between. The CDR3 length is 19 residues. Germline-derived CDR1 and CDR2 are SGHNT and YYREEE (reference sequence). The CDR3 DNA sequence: TGTGCCAGCAGCTTACCAGAACTAAGACCCGAGGAGGGCTACAATGAGCAGTTCTTC. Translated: CASSLPELRPEEGYNEQFF.

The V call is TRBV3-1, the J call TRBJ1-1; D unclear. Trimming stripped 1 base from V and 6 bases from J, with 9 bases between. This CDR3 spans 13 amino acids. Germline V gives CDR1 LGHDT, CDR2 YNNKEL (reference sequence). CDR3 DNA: TGTGCCAGCAGCCAAGGTTCCTTGCCTGAAGCTTTCTTT. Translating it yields CASSQGSLPEAFF.

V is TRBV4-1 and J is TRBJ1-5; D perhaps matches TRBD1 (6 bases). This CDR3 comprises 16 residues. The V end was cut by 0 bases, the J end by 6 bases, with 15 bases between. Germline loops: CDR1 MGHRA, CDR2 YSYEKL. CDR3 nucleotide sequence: TGCGCCAGCAGCCAAGAAGAGGCAGGGGACGGTCAGCCCCAGCATTTT. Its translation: CASSQEEAGDGQPQHF.

The CDR3 DNA is TGTGCCAGCAGACGCCGGGACAGGGGGCTTCAGTTCTTC. This encodes CASRRRDRGLQFF. This chain uses TRBV2 with TRBJ2-1; TRBD1 aligns across 12 bases. The CDR3 spans 13 residues. The germline CDR1 and CDR2 sequences are SNHLY and FYNNEI. Trimming cost V 6 bases and J 13 bases; bases outside gene matches: 7.

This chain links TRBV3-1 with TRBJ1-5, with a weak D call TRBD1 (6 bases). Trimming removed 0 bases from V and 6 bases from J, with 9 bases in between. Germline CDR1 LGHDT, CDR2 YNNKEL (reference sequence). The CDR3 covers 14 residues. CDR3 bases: TGTGCCAGCAGCCAAGAGGGGGCCGGTCAGCCCCAGCATTTT. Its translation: CASSQEGAGQPQHF.

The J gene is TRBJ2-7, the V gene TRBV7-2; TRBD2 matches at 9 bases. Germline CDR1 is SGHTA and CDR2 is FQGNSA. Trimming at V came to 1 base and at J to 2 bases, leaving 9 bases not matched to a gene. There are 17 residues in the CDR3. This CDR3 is CASSLVGLAGHPYEQYF. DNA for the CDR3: TGTGCCAGCAGCTTAGTAGGTCTAGCGGGACATCCCTACGAGCAGTACTTC.

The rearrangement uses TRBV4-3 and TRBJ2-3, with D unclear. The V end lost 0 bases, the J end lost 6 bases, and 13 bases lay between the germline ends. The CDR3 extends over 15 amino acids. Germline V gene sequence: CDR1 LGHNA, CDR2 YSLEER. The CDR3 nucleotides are TGCGCCAGCAGCCAAGATTCCCTCGGCGGTGATACGCAGTATTTT. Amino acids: CASSQDSLGGDTQYF.

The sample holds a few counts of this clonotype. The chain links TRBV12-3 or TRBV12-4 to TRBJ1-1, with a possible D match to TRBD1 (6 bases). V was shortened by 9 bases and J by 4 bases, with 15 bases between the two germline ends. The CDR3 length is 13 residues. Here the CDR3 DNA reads TGTGCCAGTTGGGGGCCCGGCCGCACTGAAGCTTTCTTT. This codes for CASWGPGRTEAFF.

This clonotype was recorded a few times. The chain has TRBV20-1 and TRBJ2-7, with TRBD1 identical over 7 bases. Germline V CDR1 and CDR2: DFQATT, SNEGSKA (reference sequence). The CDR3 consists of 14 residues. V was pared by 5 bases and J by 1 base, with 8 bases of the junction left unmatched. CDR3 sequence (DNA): TGCAGTGCTGAGGTCAGGGGGTATTCCTACGAGCAGTACTTC. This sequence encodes CSAEVRGYSYEQYF.

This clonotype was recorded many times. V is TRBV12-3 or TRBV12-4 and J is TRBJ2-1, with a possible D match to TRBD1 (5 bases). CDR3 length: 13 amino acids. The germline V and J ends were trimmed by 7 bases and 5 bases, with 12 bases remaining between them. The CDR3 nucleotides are TGTGCCAGCAATGGGCAGGGAAACAATGAGCAGTTCTTC. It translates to CASNGQGNNEQFF.

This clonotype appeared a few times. CDR3 residues: CASSWTGGFYGYTF. CDR3 nucleotides: TGTGCCAGCAGCTGGACCGGGGGCTTCTATGGCTACACCTTC. The chain couples TRBV3-1 to TRBJ1-2, with D tentatively TRBD1 (6 bases). The CDR3 loop spans 14 amino acids. Germline V CDR1 and CDR2: LGHDT, YNNKEL (reference sequence). V was cut by 5 bases and J by 4 bases, with 14 bases left in between.

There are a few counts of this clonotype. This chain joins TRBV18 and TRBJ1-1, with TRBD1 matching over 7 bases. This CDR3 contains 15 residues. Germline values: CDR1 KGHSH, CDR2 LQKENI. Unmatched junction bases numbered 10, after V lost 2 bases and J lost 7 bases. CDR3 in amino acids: CASSPEQQGIGEAFF. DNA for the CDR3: TGTGCCAGCTCACCAGAACAACAGGGGATCGGTGAAGCTTTCTTT. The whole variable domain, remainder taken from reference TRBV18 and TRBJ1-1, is NAGVMQNPRHLVRRRGQEARLRCSPMKGHSHVYWYRQLPEEGLKFMVYLQKENIIDESGMPKERFSAEFPKEGPSILRIQQVVRGDSAAYFCASSPEQQGIGEAFFGQGTRLTVV.